What follows are 19 T cell receptor beta chains derived from one specimen sequenced in a study of blood T cell repertoires in COVID-19. The assay was immunoSEQ multiplex PCR, and TCRdb's table has in-frame clones only and misses some. This table holds 85,000 to 110,000 clones, roughly 80% found once. Material: peripheral blood. The receptors were gathered from a human donor in a cohort sampled during active COVID-19.

This chain joins TRBV10-3 and TRBJ2-5, with 9 nucleotides matching TRBD2. V dropped 6 bases and J dropped 3; count of bases not matched to a gene: 2. The CDR3 is made up of 13 amino acids. Germline V lookup: CDR1 ENHRY, CDR2 SYGVKD. The CDR3 loop reads CAIRASGEETQYF. In nucleotides, the CDR3 is TGTGCCATCAGGGCTAGCGGGGAAGAGACCCAGTACTTC.

The chain is built from TRBV6-2 or TRBV6-3 and TRBJ1-1, with D possibly being TRBD1 (5 bases). The ends were cut back, 6 bases at V and 3 bases at J, with 23 bases in the middle. The CDR3 is made up of 17 amino acids. Germline loops: CDR1 MNHEY, CDR2 SVGEGT. In DNA, the CDR3 is TGTGCCAGCAGCCTCCCGGGGGGGTTTGATTTCGACACTGAAGCTTTCTTT. Translation: CASSLPGGFDFDTEAFF.

This clone was seen only a few times. The chain links TRBV9 to TRBJ1-2, with D maybe TRBD1 (5 bases). Germline V lookup: CDR1 SGDLS, CDR2 YYNGEE. The V end lost 4 bases, the J end lost 8 bases, and 15 bases lay between the germline ends. This CDR3 region has 13 residues. The CDR3 sequence is CASSNRDSGGYTF. The CDR3 coding sequence is TGTGCCAGCAGCAACCGGGACTCCGGGGGCTACACCTTC. Combining the CDR3 with reference TRBV9 and TRBJ1-2 gives the whole variable domain DSGVTQTPKHLITATGQRVTLRCSPRSGDLSVYWYQQSLDQGLQFLIQYYNGEERAKGNILERFSAQQFPDLHSELNLSSLELGDSALYFCASSNRDSGGYTFGSGTRLTVV.

The CDR3 protein is CASKLAGANYEQYF. CDR3 bases: TGTGCCAGCAAATTAGCGGGGGCAAACTACGAGCAGTACTTC. The J gene is TRBJ2-7, the V gene TRBV6-5; TRBD2 matches 9 bases. Germline assignment: CDR1 MNHEY and CDR2 SVGAGI. J gave up 3 bases and V 7 bases, and 7 bases lay outside the gene matches. This CDR3 has 14 amino acids.

This clone was found once. The junction and the germline gene differ at one end; a read error may be behind it. The gene calls are TRBV3-1 (or the pseudogene TRBV3-2) and TRBJ1-1; the match to TRBD1 covers 7 bases. Germline CDR1 is LGHDT and CDR2 is YNNKEL (reference sequence). This CDR3 is 12 amino acids long. The CDR3, as DNA: TGTGCCAGCAGCCAACCGGGACAGTTTGGGATCTTT. This encodes CASSQPGQFGIF.

J is TRBJ2-5 and V is TRBV2, with TRBD1 as a possible D gene (6 bases). The germline V and J ends were trimmed by 2 bases and 4 bases, with 11 bases remaining between them. CDR3 length: 14 residues. Germline values: CDR1 SNHLY, CDR2 FYNNEI. CDR3 nucleotide sequence: TGTGCCAGCAGTGAAATGAGGGGGAGAGAGACCCAGTACTTC. Residues: CASSEMRGRETQYF. Combining the CDR3 with reference TRBV2 and TRBJ2-5 gives the whole variable domain EPEVTQTPSHQVTQMGQEVILRCVPISNHLYFYWYRQILGQKVEFLVSFYNNEISEKSEIFDDQFSVERPDGSNFTLKIRSTKLEDSAMYFCASSEMRGRETQYFGPGTRLLVL.

The chain joins TRBV5-4 to TRBJ2-3, with D maybe TRBD1 (5 bases). The CDR3 extends over 14 amino acids. The V gene's germline CDR1 is SGHNT and CDR2 YYREEE (reference sequence). The V end lost 0 bases, the J end lost 1 base, and 6 bases lay between the germline ends. The DNA for the CDR3 is TGTGCCAGCAGCTTGGAGACAGGCACAGATACGCAGTATTTT. Its protein product is CASSLETGTDTQYF.

V gene TRBV4-2 combines with J gene TRBJ1-1; D unresolved. The germline V and J ends were trimmed by 0 bases and 3 bases, with 11 bases remaining between them. In germline, CDR1 is LGHNA, CDR2 YNFKEQ. This CDR3 has 15 amino acids. For the CDR3, the DNA is TGTGCCAGCAGCCAAGACGGGTTTGATGACACTGAAGCTTTCTTT. Amino acids: CASSQDGFDDTEAFF.

The chain recombines TRBV10-3 with TRBJ2-3; 7 bases fit TRBD1. The CDR3 loop spans 16 amino acids. Trimming cost V 5 bases and J 2 bases; bases outside gene matches: 10. The germline CDR1 and CDR2 sequences are ENHRY and SYGVKD. The CDR3 loop is CAISLGSGQSTDTQYF. Written as DNA, the CDR3 is TGTGCCATCAGTCTGGGGTCGGGACAGTCCACAGATACGCAGTATTTT.

The V gene is TRBV7-8, the J gene TRBJ1-3, with D possibly being TRBD1 (5 bases). CDR1 and CDR2 from the germline V gene are SGHVS and FQNEAQ. This CDR3 comprises 15 residues. V was pared by 1 base and J by 0 bases, with 7 bases between. The CDR3 DNA sequence: TGTGCCAGCAGCTTAGACAGGCTCTCTGGAAACACCATATATTTT. Its translation is CASSLDRLSGNTIYF.

This rearrangement joins TRBV5-4 to TRBJ2-5, with 7 bases aligning to TRBD2. This CDR3 comprises 16 residues. Germline CDR1 SGHNT, CDR2 YYREEE (reference sequence). Trimming at V came to 0 bases and at J to 1 base, leaving 6 bases not matched to a gene. As DNA, the CDR3 is TGTGCCAGCAGCTTGGATGGCGGGGGACCCCAAGAGACCCAGTACTTC. This sequence encodes CASSLDGGGPQETQYF.

This chain uses TRBV6-5 with TRBJ2-2; tentatively, D is TRBD1 (5 bases). Trimming left V 5 bases short and J 0 bases short, with 10 bases between. CDR3 length: 15 amino acids. Germline V gene data show CDR1 as MNHEY and CDR2 as SVGAGI. Written as DNA, the CDR3 is TGTGCCAGCAGTCTATTGACAGCGAACACCGGGGAGCTGTTTTTT. This gives the protein CASSLLTANTGELFF.

The table lists this clone with a count of one. The rearrangement joins TRBV14 to TRBJ1-2; a possible D gene is TRBD1 (5 bases). CDR1 and CDR2 from the germline V gene are SGHDN and FVKESK. V lost 4 bases and J lost 7, with 13 bases in between. The length of the CDR3 is 13 residues. CDR3 sequence: CASSLAGYLGYTF. In DNA, the CDR3 is TGTGCCAGCAGCCTGGCAGGGTACCTTGGCTACACCTTC.

The chain uses TRBV3-1 (or the pseudogene TRBV3-2) and TRBJ1-5, with TRBD1 identical over 7 bases. CDR3 size: 17 residues. Germline trimming cut 5 bases from V and 2 bases from J; bases unmatched to any gene: 12. CDR1 LGHDT and CDR2 YNNKEL come from the germline V gene (reference sequence). This CDR3 reads CASSARQGIRGNQPQHF. CDR3 bases: TGTGCCAGCAGCGCCCGACAGGGCATTCGGGGCAATCAGCCCCAGCATTTT.

This chain connects TRBV6-5 to TRBJ1-2; possibly TRBD1 for D (5 bases). Trimming removed 5 bases from V and 7 bases from J, with 14 bases in between. Per the germline V gene, CDR1 is MNHEY and CDR2 is SVGAGI. This CDR3 comprises 13 residues. The CDR3 DNA is TGTGCCAGCAGTACCACAGGATTTCGTGGCTACACCTTC. Protein sequence: CASSTTGFRGYTF.

CDR3 region: CAWSGSGGINEQYF. The CDR3 nucleotides are TGTGCCTGGAGTGGGTCCGGGGGGATCAACGAGCAGTACTTC. J is TRBJ2-7 and V is TRBV30; 7 bases line up with TRBD2. The CDR3 is 14 residues long. From germline, CDR1 is GTSNPN and CDR2 SVGIG (reference sequence). Germline trimming cut 1 base from V and 5 bases from J; bases unmatched to any gene: 8.

V and J are TRBV28 and TRBJ2-3; D is perhaps TRBD2 (6 bases). The germline CDR1 and CDR2 sequences are MDHEN and SYDVKM. V was pared by 8 bases and J by 0 bases, with 6 bases between. This CDR3 has 12 amino acids. The CDR3 DNA reads as TGTGCCAGCCGGGGGAGCACAGATACGCAGTATTTT. Its protein is CASRGSTDTQYF.

The V gene is TRBV15, the J gene TRBJ1-1, with a weak D call TRBD1 (5 bases). Trimming cost V 0 bases and J 3 bases, with 14 bases left between them. The CDR3 loop spans 16 amino acids. From germline, CDR1 is LNHNV and CDR2 YYDKDF (reference sequence). CDR3 sequence reads: CATSRDWGRFDTEAFF. In DNA, the CDR3 is TGTGCCACCAGCAGAGATTGGGGCCGTTTTGACACTGAAGCTTTCTTT.

This clone appeared a few times. The V gene is TRBV10-3, the J gene TRBJ2-2, with TRBD2 matching over 7 bases. Germline lookup yields CDR1 ENHRY and CDR2 SYGVKD. Unmatched junction bases numbered 4, after V lost 7 bases and J lost 5 bases. This CDR3 has 13 amino acids. The CDR3 sequence is CAITGGETGELFF. The CDR3 coding sequence is TGTGCCATCACGGGGGGAGAAACCGGGGAGCTGTTTTTT.